In its sample, the clone carrying this T cell receptor beta chain was seen a few times. The antigen remains unidentified. The sample originates from a study of T cells in tumors after PD-1 blockade. About the study: Excluded were patients with checkpoint blockade, immunosuppressants, or radiotherapy or other anti-cancer therapy within 4 weeks. Study-wide points: Peripheral recruitment is suggested, as some novel exhausted tumor clones were in pre-treatment blood.

Sequencing used immunoSEQ multiplex PCR; TCRdb keeps in-frame clones, though not all of them. The data show some 43,000 clones, with 81% seen just once and approximately 4.1% held by the top ten. CDR1 is MGHRA, CDR2 YSYEKL, per germline. V lost 0 bases and J lost 6, with 10 bases in between. The CDR3 runs 14 residues. V gene TRBV4-1 combines with J gene TRBJ2-3; TRBD1 is a possible D gene (5 bases). The clonotype was recovered from a human donor with basal cell carcinoma. The specimen was PBMCs, collected before anti-PD-1 treatment. CDR3 residues: CASSQETVGDTQYF. The CDR3 DNA sequence: TGCGCCAGCAGCCAAGAGACAGTTGGGGATACGCAGTATTTT.